This T cell receptor (beta chain) was sequenced for a study of cytomegalovirus exposure and HLA in healthy donors. The study, taken as a whole, reports: The study designated roughly 150 TCR beta chains cytomegalovirus-associated. Indistinguishability led to the exclusion of some V segments, TRBV6-2 and TRBV6-3 included.

The CDR3 runs 15 residues. The V and J ends lost 1 base and 4 bases respectively, with 10 bases between them. In germline, CDR1 is SGHVS, CDR2 FQNEAQ. Primers for the PCR totalled 60 Vbeta and 13 Jbeta. Sequencing was performed with immunoSEQ multiplex PCR; in TCRdb, only in-frame clones are kept and a portion is missing. The sample lists 130,000 to 150,000 clones; around 73% were seen once. On this clone: What it binds is not known.

Sequenced sample: PBMCs. This clonotype was sampled from a female donor in good health and CMV-seronegative. The chain recombines TRBV7-8 with TRBJ2-2; perhaps TRBD1 as D (7 bases). CDR3 in amino acids: CASSLGGTVTGELFF. Written as DNA, the CDR3 is TGTGCCAGCAGCTTAGGCGGGACAGTCACCGGGGAGCTGTTTTTT.